Listed below are T cell receptor beta chains from one sample, sequenced in a study of glioma-infiltrating T cells after dendritic cell vaccination. Sequencing was performed with immunoSEQ multiplex PCR; in TCRdb, only in-frame clones are kept and a portion is missing. The sample shows tens of thousands of clones, around 86% of them seen only once. The source material was blood, sampled before dendritic cell vaccination. The receptors were sampled from a human donor with glioblastoma. CDR3s include the opening cysteine and the closing phenylalanine or tryptophan. The D gene is left open where the match is weak. Part of the rows lack a size; the others show once, few, many or a class for expanded clones.

-	TRBV10-3	-	TRBJ1-2	TGTGCCATCAGTCGACAGGCTCATGACTATGGCTACACCTTC	CAISRQAHDYGYTF
-	TRBV25-1	-	TRBJ1-1	TGTGCCAGCAGTGGCTGGGGGGTTCCTGAAGCTTTCTTT	CASSGWGVPEAFF
-	TRBV6-6	-	TRBJ1-2	TGTGCCAGCAGTCCCAAGACAGGAGCCGCCTATGGCTACACCTTC	CASSPKTGAAYGYTF
-	TRBV5-4	-	TRBJ1-1	TGTGCCAGCAGCTTGGGGCAGGACAAGGATGCTTTCTTT	CASSLGQDKDAFF
-	TRBV6-1	-	TRBJ2-7	TGTGCCAGCCACGGGGATCCATCCTACGAGCAGTACTTC	CASHGDPSYEQYF
-	TRBV4-2	-	TRBJ1-1	TGTGCCAGCAGCCAAACGGGGAAGACTGAAGCTTTCTTT	CASSQTGKTEAFF
-	TRBV27	TRBD1	TRBJ1-6	TGTGCCAGCGGCCCGGGACAGGGGAATTCACCCCTCCACTTT	CASGPGQGNSPLHF
-	TRBV18	TRBD1	TRBJ2-7	TGTGCCAGCTCACCGGGGACAGGCCACAACTACGAGCAGTACTTC	CASSPGTGHNYEQYF
few	TRBV5-4	-	TRBJ2-2	TGTGCCAGCAGCTTGTTCGACAGGAACACCGGGGAGCTGTTTTTT	CASSLFDRNTGELFF
-	TRBV11-2	-	TRBJ2-1	TGTGCCAGCAGCTTAGATCACACTCCCCAGGGCCAGTTCTTC	CASSLDHTPQGQFF
-	TRBV27	TRBD1	TRBJ1-2	TGTGCCAGCAGTTTAAACGCAGGGGGAAACTATGGCTACACCTTC	CASSLNAGGNYGYTF
medium-sized	TRBV6-6	-	TRBJ2-1	TGTGCCAGCAGCCGCGGGTCGTACAATGAGCAGTTCTTC	CASSRGSYNEQFF
-	TRBV15	-	TRBJ2-7	TGTGCCACCAGCGCGGAATCCTACGAGCAGTACTTC	CATSAESYEQYF